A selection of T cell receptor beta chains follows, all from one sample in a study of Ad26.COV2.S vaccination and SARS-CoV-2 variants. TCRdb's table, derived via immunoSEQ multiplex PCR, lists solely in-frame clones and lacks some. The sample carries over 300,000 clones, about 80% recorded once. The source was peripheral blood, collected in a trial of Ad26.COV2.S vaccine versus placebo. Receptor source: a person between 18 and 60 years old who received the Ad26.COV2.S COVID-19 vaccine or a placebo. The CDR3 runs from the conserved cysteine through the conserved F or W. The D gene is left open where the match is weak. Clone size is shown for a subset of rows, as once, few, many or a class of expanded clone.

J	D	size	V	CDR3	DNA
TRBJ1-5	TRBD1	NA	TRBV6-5	CASSYSAGGQPQHF	TGTGCCAGCAGTTACTCGGCAGGGGGACAGCCCCAGCATTTT
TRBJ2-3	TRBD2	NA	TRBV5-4	CASSLRTSVTTDTQYF	TGTGCCAGCAGCTTGCGGACTAGCGTAACCACAGATACGCAGTATTTT
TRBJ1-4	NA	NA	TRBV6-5	CASSYKPELLEKLFF	TGTGCCAGCAGTTACAAACCAGAGCTCCTTGAAAAACTGTTTTTT
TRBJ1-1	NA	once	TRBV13	CASSLVRGLGTEAFF	TGTGCCAGCAGCTTAGTAAGGGGTTTGGGCACTGAAGCTTTCTTT
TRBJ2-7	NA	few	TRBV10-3	CAIRNPTTYEQYF	TGTGCCATCAGAAACCCCACCACCTACGAGCAGTACTTC
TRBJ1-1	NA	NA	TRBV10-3	CAISDGGRRGTEAFF	TGTGCCATCAGTGATGGTGGTCGACGAGGAACTGAAGCTTTCTTT
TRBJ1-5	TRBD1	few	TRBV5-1	CASSFGQDQPQHF	TGCGCCAGCAGCTTCGGACAGGATCAGCCCCAGCATTTT
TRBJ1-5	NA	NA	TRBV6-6	CASGGGYNQPQHF	TGTGCCAGCGGGGGGGGGTACAATCAGCCCCAGCATTTT
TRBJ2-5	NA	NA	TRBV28	CASSFRGTQGSTQYF	TGTGCCAGCAGTTTCCGGGGGACCCAAGGATCGACCCAGTACTTC
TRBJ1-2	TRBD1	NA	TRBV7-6	CASSLGAGTGFGYTF	TGTGCCAGCAGCTTAGGGGCTGGGACAGGGTTCGGCTACACCTTC
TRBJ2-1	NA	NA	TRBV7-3	CASSLGGGINEQFF	TGTGCCAGCAGCTTAGGAGGGGGAATCAATGAGCAGTTCTTC
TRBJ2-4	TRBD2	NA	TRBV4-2	CASSPYRGAGQAGLAQNIQYF	TGTGCCAGCAGCCCATATAGGGGGGCCGGACAGGCGGGACTAGCCCAAAACATTCAGTACTTC
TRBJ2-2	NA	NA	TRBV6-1	CASSENHRDDSNTGELFF	TGTGCCAGCAGTGAAAATCACAGGGACGATTCGAACACCGGGGAGCTGTTTTTT
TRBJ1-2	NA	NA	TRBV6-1	CASSDLGQGLRYGYTF	TGTGCCAGCAGTGATCTAGGGCAGGGATTACGCTATGGCTACACCTTC
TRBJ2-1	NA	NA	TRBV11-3	CASRPFSSSKQFF	TGTGCCAGCAGACCCTTTAGTAGTTCGAAGCAGTTCTTC
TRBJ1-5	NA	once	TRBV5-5	CASSYGLTEGLVDF	TGTGCCAGCAGCTACGGACTTACCGAAGGGCTGGTCGATTTT
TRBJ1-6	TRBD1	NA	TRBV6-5	CASRGQGGNSPLHF	TGTGCCAGCAGGGGACAGGGGGGAAATTCACCCCTCCACTTT
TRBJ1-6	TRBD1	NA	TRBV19	CASSSWTGSNSPLHF	TGTGCCAGTAGTTCCTGGACAGGGTCTAATTCACCCCTCCACTTT
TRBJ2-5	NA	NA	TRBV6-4	CASNSPRYGGLGETQYF	TGTGCCAGCAATTCTCCGCGCTACGGGGGGCTCGGAGAGACCCAGTACTTC
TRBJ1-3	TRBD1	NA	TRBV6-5	CASRFLTGAGNTIYF	TGTGCCAGCAGATTCCTAACAGGGGCCGGAAACACCATATATTTT
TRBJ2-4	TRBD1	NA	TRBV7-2	CASSLGGTAFNIQYF	TGTGCCAGCAGCTTAGGAGGGACAGCCTTCAACATTCAGTACTTC
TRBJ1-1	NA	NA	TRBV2	CASSQGLRSMTFF	TGTGCCAGCAGTCAGGGGCTCCGCTCTATGACTTTCTTT
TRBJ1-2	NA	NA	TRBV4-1	CASSQAGRPPPGYTF	TGCGCCAGCAGCCAAGCTGGACGGCCTCCCCCTGGCTACACCTTC
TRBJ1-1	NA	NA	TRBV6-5	CASSYGGGMGVEAFF	TGTGCCAGCAGTTACGGCGGGGGGATGGGGGTTGAAGCTTTCTTT
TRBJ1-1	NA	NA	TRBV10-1	CASSGQRNTEAFF	TGCGCCAGCAGTGGACAGCGGAACACTGAAGCTTTCTTT
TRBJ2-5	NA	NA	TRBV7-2	CASSLGPRETQYF	TGTGCCAGCTCCCTGGGCCCCAGGGAGACCCAGTACTTC
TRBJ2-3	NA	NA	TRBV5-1	CASSLGTRTDTQYF	TGCGCCAGCAGCTTGGGCACTCGCACAGATACGCAGTATTTT
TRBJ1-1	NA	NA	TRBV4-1	CASSPRGMNTEAFF	TGCGCCAGCAGCCCCCGAGGGATGAACACTGAAGCTTTCTTT
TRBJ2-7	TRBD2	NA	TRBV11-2	CASSGASGRVHEQYF	TGTGCCAGCAGCGGGGCTAGCGGGAGGGTCCACGAGCAGTACTTC
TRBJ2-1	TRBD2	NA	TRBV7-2	CASSLNPGGSANEQFF	TGTGCCAGCAGCCTTAATCCGGGGGGGTCCGCTAATGAGCAGTTCTTC
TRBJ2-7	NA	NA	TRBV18	CASSPPMAGVNEQYF	TGTGCCAGCTCACCACCGATGGCAGGGGTGAACGAGCAGTACTTC
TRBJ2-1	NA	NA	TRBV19	CASSNGQSSYNEQFF	TGTGCCAGTAGTAACGGACAGAGCTCCTACAATGAGCAGTTCTTC
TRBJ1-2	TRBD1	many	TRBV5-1	CASSPHRGQGGYTF	TGCGCCAGCAGCCCCCACAGGGGGCAGGGTGGCTACACCTTC